This T cell receptor (beta chain) was found in a study of Ad26.COV2.S vaccination and SARS-CoV-2 variants. Treatment denoted: around 19 received Ad26.COV2.S at low or high dose, single or two shots; about 5 received placebo; per-sample allocation not given. The investigators took samples on day 63 after the first vaccine or placebo injection. Libraries were prepared by immunoSEQ multiplex PCR; TCRdb keeps only in-frame clonotypes and omits some of them. The sample includes some 320,000 clones, roughly 80% of them seen just once. Germline lookup yields CDR1 LNHDA and CDR2 SQIVND (reference sequence). V lost 3 bases, J lost 5 bases, and 19 bases lay in between. CDR3 length: 17 residues.

The chain carries TRBV19 and TRBJ2-2; D is perhaps TRBD1 or TRBD2 (6 bases each). The TCR was taken from a person between 18 and 60 years old who received the Ad26.COV2.S COVID-19 vaccine or a placebo. The source material was peripheral blood, sampled in a trial of Ad26.COV2.S vaccine versus placebo. The DNA for the CDR3 is TGTGCCAGTAGTATCTCCCTCGGGGGCGCCAGGACCGGGGAGCTGTTTTTT. Its translation is CASSISLGGARTGELFF.